Listed below are T cell receptor beta chains from one sample, sequenced in a study of human T cells and chemical hapten exposure. Each CDR3 protein is one row after TCRdb ran MiXCR on the RACE reads. The data show 150,000 to 200,000 distinct CDR3 sequences, with approximately 31% seen just once and roughly 3% held by the top ten. Sequencing used whole blood, obtained in connection with sensitization to the hapten diphenylcyclopropenone (DPC). These receptors all stem from a woman aged 25-40 years with alopecia areata. Some clones in this sample may be carry-over from other donors' samples. Both conserved end residues are part of each CDR3. A D gene is named only where the DNA matches it firmly. Expanded clones are given a class, and other clones once, few, many or no size at all.

>-|TRBV15|TRBJ2-2|12|-
TGTGCCACCAGCCTTAACACCGGGGAGCTGTTTTTT
CATSLNTGELFF
>-|TRBV24-1|TRBJ2-7|13|-
TGTGCCACCAGTGCGGGACAAAACTACGAGCAGTACTTC
CATSAGQNYEQYF
>-|TRBV29-1|TRBJ1-4|10|many
TGCAGCGCGGGCAATGAAAAACTGTTTTTT
CSAGNEKLFF
>-|TRBV25-1|TRBJ2-7|14|-
TGTGCCAGCAGTGAACCCGACGGAAGGTACGAGCAGTACTTC
CASSEPDGRYEQYF
>-|TRBV28|TRBJ2-3|11|few
TGTGCCAGCAGGACGGGGGATACGCAGTATTTT
CASRTGDTQYF
>-|TRBV6-2/TRBV6-3|TRBJ1-2|12|few
TGTGCCAGCAGTTACGGAGGACAGCTTCTAATCTTC
CASSYGGQLLIF
>TRBD1|TRBV28|TRBJ1-1|16|-
TGTGCCAGCAGTATATTACAGGGGAGGGGGTTCACTGAAGCTTTCTTT
CASSILQGRGFTEAFF
>TRBD2|TRBV5-1|TRBJ2-1|14|few
TGCGCCAGCAGCCTAGAGACTAGCGGGGTCCCCCCGTTCTTC
CASSLETSGVPPFF
>-|TRBV7-2|TRBJ2-7|14|-
TGTGCCAGCAGCCCAGACAGGATCCCCTACGAGCAGTACTTC
CASSPDRIPYEQYF
>-|TRBV5-1|TRBJ2-5|15|-
TGCGCCAGCAGCTTGATGGTGGGCAGACAAGAGACCCAGTACTTC
CASSLMVGRQETQYF
>TRBD1|TRBV6-2/TRBV6-3|TRBJ2-7|14|-
TGTGCCAGCGGACCTCCGGGACAGGGGTACGAGCAGTACTTC
CASGPPGQGYEQYF
>TRBD2|TRBV20-1|TRBJ2-1|20|few
TGCAGTGCCTATCAACAGGAGGGACTAGCGGGGAAAGTGGCCTACAATGAGCAGTTCTTC
CSAYQQEGLAGKVAYNEQFF
>TRBD1|TRBV28|TRBJ2-2|14|few
TGTGCCAGCGAGACAGGGGGCAAAATCGGGGAGCTGTTTTTT
CASETGGKIGELFF
>-|TRBV20-1|TRBJ2-3|14|few
TGCAGTGCTAGAGTGATAGCTAGCACAGATACGCAGTATTTT
CSARVIASTDTQYF
>-|TRBV29-1|TRBJ1-1|11|few
TGCAGCGTTGATAGGACCACTGAAGCTTTCTTT
CSVDRTTEAFF
>-|TRBV29-1|TRBJ1-1|11|few
TGCAGCGGAACGGGCGGGACTGAAGCTTTCTTT
CSGTGGTEAFF
>-|TRBV14|TRBJ1-6|15|few
TGTGCCAGCAGCCAAACAGGCTCCTATAATTCACCCCTCCACTTT
CASSQTGSYNSPLHF